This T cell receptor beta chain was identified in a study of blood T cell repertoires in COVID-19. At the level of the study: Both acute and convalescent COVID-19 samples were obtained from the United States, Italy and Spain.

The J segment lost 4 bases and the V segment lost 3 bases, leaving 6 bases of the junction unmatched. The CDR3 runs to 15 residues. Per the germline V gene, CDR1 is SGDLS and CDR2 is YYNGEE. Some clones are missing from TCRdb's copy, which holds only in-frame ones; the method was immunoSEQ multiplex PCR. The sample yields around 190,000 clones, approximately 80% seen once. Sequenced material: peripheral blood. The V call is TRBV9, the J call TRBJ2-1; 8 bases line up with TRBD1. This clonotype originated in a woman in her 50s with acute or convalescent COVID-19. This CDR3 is CASSERTGRYNEQFF. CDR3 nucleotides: TGTGCCAGCAGCGAGCGGACAGGGCGATACAATGAGCAGTTCTTC.